The 9 T cell receptor beta chains listed next were all sequenced from one sample in a study of shared clonotypes between healthy human individuals. Clones were sequenced by immunoSEQ multiplex PCR, and TCRdb holds only the in-frame ones, with some missing. The sample gives approximately 1,500,000 clones, 95% to 97% of which show up once; approximately 1.1% is in the top ten. Source material: naive CD4+ T cells sorted from blood. Subset denoted: CD45RA+ positively selected. The receptors were sampled from a man aged 30-40 years in good health.

The rearrangement uses TRBV7-8 and TRBJ2-5, with D unclear. This CDR3 is built from 14 residues. V dropped 1 base and J dropped 6 bases, with 12 bases sitting between them. CDR1 is SGHVS, CDR2 FQNEAQ, per germline. The CDR3 here is CASSLDRETKTQYF. The CDR3 DNA is TGTGCCAGCAGCTTAGACCGAGAAACTAAGACCCAGTACTTC.

The CDR3 here is CASTPRPRSSHSGANVLTF. CDR3 sequence (DNA): TGTGCCAGCACCCCCCGGCCAAGGTCATCTCACTCTGGGGCCAACGTCCTGACTTTC. The chain has TRBV28 and TRBJ2-6; D remains ambiguous. Germline loops: CDR1 MDHEN, CDR2 SYDVKM. The CDR3 loop spans 19 amino acids. Trimming took 7 bases from V and 0 from J, leaving 22 bases between them.

CDR3 sequence: CASSLAGQGVPGELFF. Written as DNA, the CDR3 is TGTGCCAGCAGCTTAGCCGGACAGGGCGTCCCCGGGGAGCTGTTTTTT. V usage is TRBV11-2 and J usage is TRBJ2-2, with TRBD1 identical over 8 bases. The germline V gene has CDR1 SGHAT and CDR2 FQNNGV. V trimming: 1 base; J trimming: 6 bases; junction bases outside the gene matches: 7. The CDR3 contains 16 residues.

The chain joins TRBV4-1 to TRBJ2-1, with 7 positions matching TRBD1. Germline V gene sequence: CDR1 MGHRA, CDR2 YSYEKL. The CDR3 runs 17 residues. After removal of 5 bases from V and 3 bases from J, the junction contained 13 bases not matched to a gene. CDR3: CASSVRTPGQFYNEQFF. The CDR3 DNA sequence: TGCGCCAGCAGCGTCCGTACACCGGGACAGTTCTACAATGAGCAGTTCTTC.

The chain links TRBV20-1 to TRBJ1-1; D gene uncertain. The CDR3 consists of 11 residues. Germline CDR1 is DFQATT and CDR2 is SNEGSKA (reference sequence). V shed 6 bases and J shed 4 bases, with 9 bases lying between them. The CDR3 DNA is TGCAGTGCCAGACTTGTCACTGAAGCTTTCTTT. Translating it yields CSARLVTEAFF.

The chain has TRBV25-1 and TRBJ2-7, with no clear D. The CDR3 contains 11 residues. The V gene lost 2 bases and the J gene lost 5 bases, with 4 bases spanning the gap. Looked up from germline, CDR1 is MGHDK and CDR2 is SYGVNS. The CDR3 reads CASSEAHEQYF. CDR3 in DNA: TGTGCCAGCAGTGAAGCCCACGAGCAGTACTTC.

The chain links TRBV6-5 to TRBJ2-2; weak D call: TRBD2 (5 bases). V lost 6 bases, J lost 3 bases, and 14 bases lay in between. Germline V lookup: CDR1 MNHEY, CDR2 SVGAGI. The CDR3 has 15 amino acids. DNA of the CDR3: TGTGCCAGCAGCAGGACTTGGGCAGACACCGGGGAGCTGTTTTTT. Its translation: CASSRTWADTGELFF.

The chain joins TRBV18 to TRBJ2-7, with D possibly matching TRBD1 (6 bases). Germline CDR1 and CDR2: KGHSH and LQKENI. This CDR3 has 14 amino acids. Trimming pared 2 bases from V and 6 bases from J, leaving 14 bases between. This chain's CDR3 is CASSPLNRDGEQYF. The CDR3 DNA follows: TGTGCCAGCTCACCATTGAACAGGGACGGCGAGCAGTACTTC.

The V gene is TRBV2, the J gene TRBJ1-5, with 8 bases that match TRBD1. Per germline, CDR1 SNHLY and CDR2 FYNNEI. The CDR3 covers 14 residues. The junction had 7 bases not matched to a gene; V was cut back by 8 bases and J by 4 bases. CDR3: CASGRQGLNQPQHF. The CDR3 DNA sequence: TGTGCCAGCGGTAGACAGGGGCTGAATCAGCCCCAGCATTTT.